What follows are 9 T cell receptor beta chains derived from one specimen sequenced in a study of T cells in Graves' hyperthyroidism and ophthalmopathy. TCR beta CDR3 sequences were amplified from RNA transcripts. First-round RT-PCR with HTBI primers amplified the TCR CDR3 region. TCRdb used MiXCR to reprocess the multiplex PCR reads, holding one entry per CDR3 protein. Among about 270,000 distinct CDR3 sequences, over 20% were seen once, and the ten largest hold around 60%. Material for sequencing was blood. These receptors all come from a man in his thirties or forties with Graves' ophthalmopathy.

This clonotype was detected many times. The chain has TRBV20-1 and TRBJ1-4; possible D gene TRBD1, 6 bases. Trimming took 1 base from V and 4 from J, leaving 10 bases between them. The CDR3 runs 14 residues. CDR1 DFQATT and CDR2 SNEGSKA come from the germline V gene (reference sequence). DNA for the CDR3: TGCAGTGCTAGAGTATGGACAGATAATGAAAAACTGTTTTTT. Translating gives CSARVWTDNEKLFF.

CDR3 DNA: TGTGCCAGCAGCTTGGACCCACCGGGACTAGCGGGAGTGTATGGCAATGAGCAGTTCTTC. Its translation: CASSLDPPGLAGVYGNEQFF. The J gene is TRBJ2-1, the V gene TRBV5-5; 14 nucleotides align to TRBD2. This CDR3 has 20 amino acids. Losses at the gene ends were 0 bases for V and 6 bases for J; bases not matched to a gene: 14. The germline CDR1 and CDR2 sequences are SGHKS and YYEKEE (reference sequence).

V is TRBV5-4 and J is TRBJ2-1, with TRBD2 identical over 13 bases. After removal of 3 bases from V and 5 bases from J, the junction contained 5 bases not matched to a gene. The V gene's germline CDR1 is SGHNT and CDR2 YYREEE (reference sequence). The CDR3 is 16 amino acids. CDR3 loop: CASSSGTSGTHNEQFF. CDR3 nucleotides: TGTGCCAGCAGCTCAGGGACTAGCGGGACCCACAATGAGCAGTTCTTC.

The rearrangement uses TRBV19 and TRBJ1-2; D is possibly TRBD1 (6 bases). V was shortened by 0 bases and J by 4 bases, with 9 bases between the two germline ends. CDR1 and CDR2 (germline): LNHDA, SQIVND (reference sequence). There are 14 residues in the CDR3. CDR3 residues: CASSIERGSYGYTF. The CDR3 DNA is TGTGCCAGTAGTATAGAAAGGGGGAGCTATGGCTACACCTTC.

This clonotype was seen more than once but under ten times. The chain recombines TRBV28 with TRBJ2-5; 7 bases match TRBD1. The V segment lost 5 bases and the J segment 1 base; nucleotides outside the gene matches: 7. CDR3 size: 15 residues. CDR1 and CDR2 from the germline V gene are MDHEN and SYDVKM. CDR3 DNA sequence: TGTGCCAGCAGTCCGAAGGGACAGATCCAAGAGACCCAGTACTTC. Protein: CASSPKGQIQETQYF.

This clonotype was detected ten times or more. The chain joins TRBV7-9 to TRBJ2-1, with 12 bases lining up with TRBD2. The V segment lost 1 base and the J segment 8 bases; nucleotides outside the gene matches: 3. Germline V lookup: CDR1 SEHNR, CDR2 FQNEAQ (reference sequence). The CDR3 totals 15 residues. In DNA, the CDR3 is TGTGCCAGCAGCTTAGAGGGACTAGCGGGCGATGAGCAGTTCTTC. As protein: CASSLEGLAGDEQFF.

The genes are TRBV5-5 and TRBJ2-2; 10 bases fit TRBD1. This CDR3 has 16 residues. V dropped 4 bases and J dropped 3; count of bases not matched to a gene: 6. Germline V gene data show CDR1 as SGHKS and CDR2 as YYEKEE (reference sequence). For the CDR3, the DNA is TGTGCCAGCAGCATAGACAGGGGGCAGGACACCGGGGAGCTGTTTTTT. This encodes CASSIDRGQDTGELFF.

Ten or more counts support this clonotype. This CDR3 reads CSARDRQGIRDTQYF. DNA for the CDR3: TGCAGTGCTAGAGATAGGCAGGGAATTCGCGATACGCAGTATTTT. The rearrangement uses TRBV20-1 and TRBJ2-3; tentatively, D is TRBD1 (5 bases). This CDR3 is 15 amino acids long. Trimming took off 0 bases at V and 6 bases at J, with 16 bases between the two ends. The germline V gene has CDR1 DFQATT and CDR2 SNEGSKA (reference sequence).

This clonotype was found a few times. The chain joins TRBV9 to TRBJ2-5; TRBD1 matches at 7 bases. Unmatched junction bases numbered 2, after V lost 0 bases and J lost 3 bases. Germline assignment: CDR1 SGDLS and CDR2 YYNGEE. CDR3 size: 14 residues. The CDR3 sequence: CASSVEGGEETQYF. CDR3 nucleotide sequence: TGTGCCAGCAGCGTAGAAGGGGGCGAAGAGACCCAGTACTTC.